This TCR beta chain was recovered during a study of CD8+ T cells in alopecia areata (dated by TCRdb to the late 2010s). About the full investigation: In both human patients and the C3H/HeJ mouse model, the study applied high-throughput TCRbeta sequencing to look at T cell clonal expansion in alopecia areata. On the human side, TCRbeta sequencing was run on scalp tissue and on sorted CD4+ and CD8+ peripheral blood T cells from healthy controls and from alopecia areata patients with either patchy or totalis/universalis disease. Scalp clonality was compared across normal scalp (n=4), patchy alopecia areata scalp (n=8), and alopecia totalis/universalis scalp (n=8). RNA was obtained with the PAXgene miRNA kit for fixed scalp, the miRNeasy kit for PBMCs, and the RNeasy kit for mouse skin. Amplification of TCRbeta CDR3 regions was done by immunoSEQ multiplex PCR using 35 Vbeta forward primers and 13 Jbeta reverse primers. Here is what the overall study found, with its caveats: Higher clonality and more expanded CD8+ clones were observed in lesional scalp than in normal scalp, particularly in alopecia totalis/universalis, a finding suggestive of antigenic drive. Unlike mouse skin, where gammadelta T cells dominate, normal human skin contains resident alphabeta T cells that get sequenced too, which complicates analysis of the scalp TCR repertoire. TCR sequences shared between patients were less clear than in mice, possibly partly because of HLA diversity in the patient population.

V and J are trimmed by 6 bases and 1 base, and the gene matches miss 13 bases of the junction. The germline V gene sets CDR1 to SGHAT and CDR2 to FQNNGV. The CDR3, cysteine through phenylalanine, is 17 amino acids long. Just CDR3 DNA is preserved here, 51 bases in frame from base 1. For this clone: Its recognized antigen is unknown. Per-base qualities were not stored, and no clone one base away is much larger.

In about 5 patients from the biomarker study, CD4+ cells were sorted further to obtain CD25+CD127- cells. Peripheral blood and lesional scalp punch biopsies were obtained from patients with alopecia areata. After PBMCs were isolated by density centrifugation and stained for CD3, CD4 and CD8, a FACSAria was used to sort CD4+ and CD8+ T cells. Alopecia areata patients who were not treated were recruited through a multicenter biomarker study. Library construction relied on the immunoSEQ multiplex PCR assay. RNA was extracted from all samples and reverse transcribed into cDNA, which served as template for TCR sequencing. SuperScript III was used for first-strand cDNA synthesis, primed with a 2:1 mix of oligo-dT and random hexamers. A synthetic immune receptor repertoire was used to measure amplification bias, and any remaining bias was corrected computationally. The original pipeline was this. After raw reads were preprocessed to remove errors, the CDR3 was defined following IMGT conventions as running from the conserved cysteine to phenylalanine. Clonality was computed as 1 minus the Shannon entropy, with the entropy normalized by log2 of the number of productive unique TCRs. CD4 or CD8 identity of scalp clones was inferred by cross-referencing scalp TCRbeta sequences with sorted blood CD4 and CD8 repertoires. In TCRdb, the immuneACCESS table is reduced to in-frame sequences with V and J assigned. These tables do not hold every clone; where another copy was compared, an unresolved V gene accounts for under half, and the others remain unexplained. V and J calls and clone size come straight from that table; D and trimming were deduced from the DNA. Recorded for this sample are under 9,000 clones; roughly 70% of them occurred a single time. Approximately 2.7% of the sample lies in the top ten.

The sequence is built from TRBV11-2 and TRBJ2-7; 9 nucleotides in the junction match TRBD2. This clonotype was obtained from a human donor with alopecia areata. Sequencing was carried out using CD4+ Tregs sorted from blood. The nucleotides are TGTGCCAGCAGACGTATGGGCCCTAGCGGGGTGTCCTACGAGCAGTACTTC. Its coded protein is CASRRMGPSGVSYEQYF.